This TCR beta chain derives from a study of identical twins. It was template switching that added a universal primer site, and there were unique molecular identifiers on the cDNA. Via MiXCR, TCRdb re-called the 5' RACE reads, giving one row per CDR3 protein. This table has about 700,000 distinct CDR3 sequences, about 9.4% appearing once. The germline V gene encodes CDR1 DFQATT and CDR2 SNEGSKA (reference sequence). This CDR3 comprises 15 residues. Trimming left V 0 bases short and J 0 bases short, with 12 bases between. The table lists this clonotype with many counts. Its specificity is unknown. Study findings and constraints: Donors were not followed over many years; analysis was cross-sectional. The degree of excess twin sharing was weaker in beta out-of-frame sequences.

This same sample was also taken into another study, of yellow fever vaccine responses in identical twins.

This sequence originates from a young woman in good health. The chain uses TRBV20-1 and TRBJ2-7, with D perhaps given as TRBD1 or TRBD2 (5 bases each). The sample taken for sequencing was PBMCs. The CDR3 DNA reads as TGCAGTGCTAGAGATATCAAGGGGAGCTCCTACGAGCAGTACTTC. Translating gives CSARDIKGSSYEQYF.